This TCR beta chain was sequenced in a study of long-term antiretroviral therapy in people with HIV (dated 2022 in TCRdb). Regarding the complete study: The earliest samples were collected approximately a decade before the 2015 WHO recommendation for immediate ART, a period when ART was typically delayed until CD4 counts fell. Among the 30 to 35 participants with HIV, around ten were female. This retrospective serial study examined whether starting ART and sustained HIV suppression were associated with changes in the composition and diversity of the TRB repertoire in peripheral blood. The cohort contributed about 200 cryopreserved PBMC samples from a few dozen adults with confirmed HIV infection, collected serially over a mean of approximately six years (range 1-12). Test extractions of a monoclonal T-cell line alongside under 35 polyclonal samples showed no cross-contamination during QIAcube processing.

Participants were included only if at least one PBMC sample before ART initiation and at least two post-ART samples were available. Every participant with HIV received treatment in the United States of America. Cryopreserved samples of roughly 0.95-10 million PBMC were thawed and washed before DNA extraction. At the time of the earliest PBMC sample, participants with HIV were aged between about 20 and 60 years. PBMC samples from each participant spanned 1-4 timepoints before ART initiation and 2-8 timepoints after ART initiation, with a median of 7 samples. For every participant, serial HIV viral load, CD4+ T-cell count, ART history and demographic data were obtained. A Qiagen kit on a QIAcube was used to extract genomic DNA from unsorted PBMC, with samples processed in batches of 12. A word on this clone: The antigen it recognizes is unknown. No qualities accompany the bases; no much larger clone lies one base away.

V loses 3 bases of germline sequence and J loses 2 bases, and the interval between the two ends is 10 bases. The germline V gene yields MNHNS for CDR1 and SASEGT for CDR2. The CDR3 contains 14 residues, cysteine and phenylalanine counted. The read is trimmed to its CDR3 DNA, 42 bases read in frame from base 1. Sequencing of the TRB variable region was done with the immunoSEQ hsTCRB v3.0 assay at survey level resolution. The targeted TRB sequencing depth was about 35,000-55,000 T-cell genomes per sample. Pooled TRB libraries were sequenced on an Illumina MiSeq with a v3 150-cycle kit. As for how the authors treated the data: Analysis of repertoires was carried out in R inside a reproducible Nextflow workflow spanning QC, data transformation and analysis. Custom analyses were implemented in LymphoSeq2, an R package for AIRR-Seq data exploration. A few samples that yielded fewer than 5000 total TRB sequences were excluded, so that approximately 200 HIV repertoires were analyzed. Among the 180 to 200 HIV repertoires that were kept, around 60 were collected before ART initiation and over 120 were collected after ART initiation. Repertoires were downsampled to 5000 TRB nucleotide sequences, and summary statistics were averaged over 100 downsampling iterations. TRB sequences were retained for analysis only if CDR3 regions of at least seven amino acids were present. Two measures captured diversity: a Shannon entropy-derived clonality score and the Gini coefficient. In repertoire networks, the top 5000 CDR3 amino acid sequences were linked whenever an edit distance of one separated two sequences. GLIPH2 predicted antigen specificity groups and MHC restriction for TRB CDR3 amino acid sequences. CDR3 amino acid sequences were matched against VDJdb and McPAS-TCR to flag known CMV, EBV, HIV or tissue antigen associations. Pre-ART, post-ART and control groups were compared with Wilcoxon signed-rank tests and Holm-Bonferroni correction. TCRdb limited this immuneACCESS table to in-frame rearrangements with V and J called. A share of clones is missing; checked studies link under half to unresolved V genes, and the rest is unexplained. For V, J and clone size, that table is used; D and trimming come from the DNA. Across this sample there are about 27,000 clones, with approximately 81% seen only once. The ten largest clonotypes hold approximately 9.1% of the sample.

Here is what the overall study found, with its caveats: Inferences about post-ART repertoire changes were limited because no data were available on ART adherence, viral resistance or therapy changes. Limited PBMC availability meant only the TCR beta chain was sequenced, without alpha chain pairing. The repertoire was dominated across all time points by expanded TRB clones identified before ART initiation, although this dominance was seen to fluctuate and to decrease in many PLHIV after ART. Narrower CDR3 length ranges were observed in HIV repertoires than in controls, and an antigen-experienced repertoire with only a slight naive shift after ART was suggested by the network structure. Samples dated from about 2003 to 2018, and the ART regimens used may be less effective than current ones. Because pre-ART samples had limited cell numbers, profiling was done on unsorted PBMC rather than on sorted CD4+ and CD8+ T cells. A significant increase in TRB diversity was found to be associated with ART initiation, although TRB diversity was observed to remain significantly below that of transplant donor controls even after long-term ART.

Recombination joined TRBV6-1 with TRBJ1-2, with TRBD1 as a weak D call on 5 bases. The TCR originated in a middle-aged man with HIV. The source material was unsorted PBMCs, sampled 3 years after starting antiretroviral therapy. For the CDR3, the sequence is CASSEERDNYGYTF. The DNA reads as follows: TGTGCCAGCAGTGAGGAAAGGGACAACTATGGCTACACCTTC.